Detailed here is one T cell receptor beta chain. Its target antigen remains unknown. One base away there is no much larger clone; base qualities are not given. This entry is derived from a study of T cell repertoires in cytomegalovirus infection (dated by TCRdb to 2018 to 2020). Study-wide context: Donor HLA type was relevant to the analysis, as public TCR beta signatures indicated carriage of CMV infection together with the matching HLA type. Broader findings and caveats from the paper: The ex vivo response was dominated by HLA-C-restricted CMV-specific TCR beta clonotypes, and the single most frequent clonotype in two of eight donors was supplied by these HLA-C-restricted clonotypes. In both this cohort and an independent 352-donor cohort, the cumulative frequency of public TCR beta family members distinguished carriers of CMV infection plus the relevant HLA type.

TCRdb shows the sequencer as Illumina HiSeq 1500. The raw public data were reprocessed by TCRdb itself: fastp quality trimming at Q25, MiXCR clonotype calling, in-frame beta chains only. Each entry is one CDR3 protein sequence, shown with its most common DNA and genes. For this sample the table gives some 700,000 distinct CDR3 sequences, of which under 40% were detected only once. Under 3.5% of the sample goes to the ten largest clones. Including cysteine and phenylalanine, the CDR3 has 17 amino acids. The retained sequence is limited to the CDR3, 51 bases, with the frame set at the first base. Here V drops 5 bases and J drops 4 bases, and the junction holds 16 bases not matched to any gene. Based on the germline V gene, the CDR1 and CDR2 sequences are MDHEN and SYDVKM.

This TCR derives from a human donor in good health (CMV status not recorded). Some clones in this sample may be carry-over from other donors' samples. The chain was built from TRBV28 and TRBJ2-7; 8 nucleotides in the junction match TRBD1. Source material: PBMCs. The base sequence is TGTGCCAGCAGTCCGAGACAGGGGCTCACCGGGTATTACGAGCAGTACTTC. This gives the protein CASSPRQGLTGYYEQYF.